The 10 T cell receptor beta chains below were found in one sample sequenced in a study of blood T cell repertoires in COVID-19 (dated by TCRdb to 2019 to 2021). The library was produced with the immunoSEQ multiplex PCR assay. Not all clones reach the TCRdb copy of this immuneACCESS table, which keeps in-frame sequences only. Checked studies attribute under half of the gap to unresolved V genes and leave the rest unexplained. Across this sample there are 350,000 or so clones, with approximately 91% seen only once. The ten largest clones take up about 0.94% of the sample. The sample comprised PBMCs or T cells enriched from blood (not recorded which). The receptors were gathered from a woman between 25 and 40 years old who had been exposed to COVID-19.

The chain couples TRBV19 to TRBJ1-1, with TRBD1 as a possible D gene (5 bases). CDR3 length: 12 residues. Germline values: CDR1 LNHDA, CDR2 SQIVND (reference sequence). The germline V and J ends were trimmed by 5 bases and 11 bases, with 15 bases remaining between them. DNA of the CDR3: TGTGCCAGTAGTGCCATGGGGGGGTACGCTTTCTTT. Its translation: CASSAMGGYAFF.

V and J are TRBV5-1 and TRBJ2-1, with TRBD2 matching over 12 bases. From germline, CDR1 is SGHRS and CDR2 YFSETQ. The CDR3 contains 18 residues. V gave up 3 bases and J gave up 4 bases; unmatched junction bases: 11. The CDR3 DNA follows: TGCGCCAGCAGCTCGCCACCTGGACTAGCGGGGAAGTACAATGAGCAGTTCTTC. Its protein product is CASSSPPGLAGKYNEQFF.

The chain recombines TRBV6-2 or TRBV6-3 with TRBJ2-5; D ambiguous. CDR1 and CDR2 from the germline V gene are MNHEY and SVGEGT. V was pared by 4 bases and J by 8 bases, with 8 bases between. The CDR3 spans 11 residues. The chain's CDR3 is CASSSDSTQYF. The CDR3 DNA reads TGTGCCAGCAGTTCAGACTCTACCCAGTACTTC.

The DNA of the CDR3 is TGCGCCAGCAGCCAAGATTGGGAGTCCCACACCTTC. Protein product: CASSQDWESHTF. The chain uses TRBV4-1 and TRBJ1-2, with D unresolved. The CDR3 extends over 12 amino acids. V dropped 0 bases and J dropped 12 bases, with 11 bases sitting between them. Germline CDR1 MGHRA, CDR2 YSYEKL.

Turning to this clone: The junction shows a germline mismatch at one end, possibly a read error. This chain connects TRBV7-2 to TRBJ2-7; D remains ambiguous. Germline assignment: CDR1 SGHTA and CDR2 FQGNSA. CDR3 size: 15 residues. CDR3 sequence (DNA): TGTGCCAGCAGTTTAGGATTCTCCACTGGCTACGAGCAGTACTTC. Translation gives CASSLGFSTGYEQYF.

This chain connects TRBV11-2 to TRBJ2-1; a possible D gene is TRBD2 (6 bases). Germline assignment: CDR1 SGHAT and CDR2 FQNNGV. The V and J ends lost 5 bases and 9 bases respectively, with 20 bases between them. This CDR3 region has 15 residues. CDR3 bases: TGTGCCAGCAGCCCGAGGACGGGAGAAGCCGGTGAGCAGTTCTTC. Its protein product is CASSPRTGEAGEQFF.

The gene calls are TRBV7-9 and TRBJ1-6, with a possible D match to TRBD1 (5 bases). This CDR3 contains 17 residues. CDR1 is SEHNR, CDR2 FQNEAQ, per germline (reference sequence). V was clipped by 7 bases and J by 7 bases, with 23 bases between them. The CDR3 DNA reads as TGTGCCAGCACCACGCAAGGCCGGGACTGGGGGAATTCACCCCTCCACTTT. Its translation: CASTTQGRDWGNSPLHF. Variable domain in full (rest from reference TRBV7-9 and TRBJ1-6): DTGVSQNPRHKITKRGQNVTFRCDPISEHNRLYWYRQTLGQGPEFLTYFQNEAQLEKSRLLSDRFSAERPKGSFSTLEIQRTEQGDSAMYLCASTTQGRDWGNSPLHFGNGTRLTVT.

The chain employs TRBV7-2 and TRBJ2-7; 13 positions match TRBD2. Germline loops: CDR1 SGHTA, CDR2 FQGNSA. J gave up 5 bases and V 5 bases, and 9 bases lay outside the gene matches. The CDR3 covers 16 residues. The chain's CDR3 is CASSVLGTSGAHEQYF. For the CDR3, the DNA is TGTGCCAGCAGCGTGCTCGGGACTAGCGGGGCCCACGAGCAGTACTTC. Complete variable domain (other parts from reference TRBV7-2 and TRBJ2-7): GAGVSQSPSNKVTEKGKDVELRCDPISGHTALYWYRQSLGQGLEFLIYFQGNSAPDKSGLPSDRFSAERTGGSVSTLTIQRTQQEDSAVYLCASSVLGTSGAHEQYFGPGTRLTVT.

CDR3 sequence: CASSQHPEGDTIYF. The CDR3 DNA is TGTGCCAGCTCACAACACCCAGAGGGGGACACCATATATTTT. The chain has TRBV18 and TRBJ1-3, with D perhaps TRBD1 (6 bases). This CDR3 is built from 14 residues. V lost 4 bases and J lost 8, with 15 bases in between. The germline V gene encodes CDR1 KGHSH and CDR2 LQKENI.

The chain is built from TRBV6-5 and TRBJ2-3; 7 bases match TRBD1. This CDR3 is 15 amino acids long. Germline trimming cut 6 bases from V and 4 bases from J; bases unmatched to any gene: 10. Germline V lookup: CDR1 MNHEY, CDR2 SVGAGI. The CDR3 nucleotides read TGTGCCAGCAGCATGACAGGGTACAACGCAGATACGCAGTATTTT. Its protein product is CASSMTGYNADTQYF.